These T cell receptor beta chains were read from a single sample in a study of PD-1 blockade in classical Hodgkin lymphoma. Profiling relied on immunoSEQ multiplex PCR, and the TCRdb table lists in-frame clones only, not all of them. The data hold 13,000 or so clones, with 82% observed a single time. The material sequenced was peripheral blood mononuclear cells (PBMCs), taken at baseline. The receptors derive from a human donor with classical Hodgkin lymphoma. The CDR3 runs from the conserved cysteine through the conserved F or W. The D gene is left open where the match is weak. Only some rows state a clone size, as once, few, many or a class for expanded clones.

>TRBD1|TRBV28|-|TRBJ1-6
CASSLSPQTGTRFLRSPLHF
TGTGCCAGCAGTTTATCCCCCCAGACAGGGACCAGGTTCCTGCGGTCACCCCTCCACTTT
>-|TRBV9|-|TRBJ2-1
CASSVGVSVAYNEQFF
TGTGCCAGCAGCGTAGGGGTAAGCGTCGCCTACAATGAGCAGTTCTTC
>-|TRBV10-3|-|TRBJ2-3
CAVQGPSTDTQYF
TGTGCCGTACAGGGACCGAGCACAGATACGCAGTATTTT
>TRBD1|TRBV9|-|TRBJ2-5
CASSPMINPRGRKETQYF
TGTGCCAGCAGCCCGATGATCAACCCCAGGGGGCGGAAGGAGACCCAGTACTTC
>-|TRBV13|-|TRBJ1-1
CASTTGRTEAFF
TGTGCCAGCACCACAGGGCGAACTGAAGCTTTCTTT
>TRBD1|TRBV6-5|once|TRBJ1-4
CASSYSNRGLKKLFF
TGTGCCAGCAGTTACTCGAACAGGGGACTTAAAAAACTGTTTTTT
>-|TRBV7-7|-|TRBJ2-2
CASSPGPGYTGELFF
TGTGCCAGCAGCCCGGGACCTGGGTACACCGGGGAGCTGTTTTTT
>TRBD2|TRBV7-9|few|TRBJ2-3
CASSSQAGGGADTQYF
TGTGCCAGCAGTTCCCAGGCGGGGGGCGGCGCAGATACGCAGTATTTT
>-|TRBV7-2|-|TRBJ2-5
CASTGRVFGQETQYF
TGTGCCAGCACCGGCAGGGTTTTTGGCCAAGAGACCCAGTACTTC
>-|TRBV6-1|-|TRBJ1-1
CASSESGQLTKAFF
TGTGCCAGCAGTGAGAGCGGACAACTTACTAAGGCTTTCTTT
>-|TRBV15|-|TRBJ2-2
CATSRDSRTGELFF
TGTGCCACCAGCAGAGATAGCCGGACCGGGGAGCTGTTTTTT
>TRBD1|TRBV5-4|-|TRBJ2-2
CASSWGQDTGELFF
TGTGCCAGCAGCTGGGGACAGGACACCGGGGAGCTGTTTTTT
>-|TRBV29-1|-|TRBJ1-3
CSVENPNSGNTIYF
TGCAGCGTTGAAAACCCAAACTCTGGAAACACCATATATTTT